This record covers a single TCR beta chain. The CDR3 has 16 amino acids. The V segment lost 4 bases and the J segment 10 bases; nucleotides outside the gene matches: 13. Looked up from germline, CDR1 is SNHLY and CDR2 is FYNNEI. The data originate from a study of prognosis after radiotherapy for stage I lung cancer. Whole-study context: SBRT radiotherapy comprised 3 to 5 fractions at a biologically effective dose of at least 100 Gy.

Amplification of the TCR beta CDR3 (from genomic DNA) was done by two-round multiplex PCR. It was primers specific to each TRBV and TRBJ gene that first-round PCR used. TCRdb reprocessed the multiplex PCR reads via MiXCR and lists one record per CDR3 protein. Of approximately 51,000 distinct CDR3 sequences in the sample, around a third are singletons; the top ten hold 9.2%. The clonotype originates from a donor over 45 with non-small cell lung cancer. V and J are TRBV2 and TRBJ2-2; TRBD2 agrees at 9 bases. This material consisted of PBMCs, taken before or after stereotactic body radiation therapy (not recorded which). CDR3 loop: CASSVLAGFNTLELFF. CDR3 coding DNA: TGTGCCAGCAGTGTCCTAGCGGGATTTAACACCTTGGAGCTGTTTTTT.